Below are 23 T cell receptor beta chains sequenced from a single sample in a study of TIL therapy for anti-PD-1-resistant metastatic lung cancer (dated by TCRdb to the early 2020s). TCR beta CDR3 regions were amplified from genomic DNA with the immunoSEQ v3 hsTCRB kit using bias-controlled multiplex PCR. TCRdb retrieved this table from immuneACCESS and kept in-frame rearrangements only. Not all clones are present; in checked studies, unresolved V genes account for under half, and no reason is known for the remainder. This sample holds 60,000 or so clones; about 69% were observed only once. The ten most abundant clones make up around 6.3% of the sample. What the time point label conveys for this sample: pre-treatment sample, taken before nivolumab and TIL therapy. Source: blood, taken at baseline. The receptors shown here come from a person aged 25 to 80 with non-small cell lung cancer.

This chain links TRBV7-8 with TRBJ2-4, with 7 bases that match TRBD1. The germline V gene encodes CDR1 SGHVS and CDR2 FQNEAQ. This CDR3 is built from 17 residues. The V segment lost 5 bases and the J segment 3 bases; nucleotides outside the gene matches: 13. The CDR3 DNA sequence: TGTGCCAGCAGCACCCGATCGACAGGGAACGACAAAAACATTCAGTACTTC. This translates into CASSTRSTGNDKNIQYF.

This clone came up once. The V and J genes are TRBV6-1 and TRBJ2-7, with 9 bases identical to TRBD1. CDR3 length: 15 residues. V gave up 6 bases and J gave up 3 bases; unmatched junction bases: 9. CDR1 is MNHNS and CDR2 is SASEGT in the germline V gene. As DNA, the CDR3 is TGTGCCAGCAGCGAGACAGGGGGGGATCTCTACGAGCAGTACTTC. It translates to CASSETGGDLYEQYF.

The CDR3: CASSFRTGGNEQYF. The DNA for the CDR3 is TGTGCCAGCAGCTTCCGAACAGGGGGCAACGAGCAGTACTTC. V gene TRBV7-2 combines with J gene TRBJ2-7; TRBD1 matches at 9 bases. Germline values: CDR1 SGHTA, CDR2 FQGNSA. Trimming cost V 3 bases and J 5 bases; bases outside gene matches: 5. The CDR3 is made up of 14 amino acids. Full variable domain (rest looked up from reference TRBV7-2 and TRBJ2-7): GAGVSQSPSNKVTEKGKDVELRCDPISGHTALYWYRQSLGQGLEFLIYFQGNSAPDKSGLPSDRFSAERTGGSVSTLTIQRTQQEDSAVYLCASSFRTGGNEQYFGPGTRLTVT.

The genes are TRBV6-1 and TRBJ2-3; weak D call: TRBD1 (6 bases). The germline CDR1 and CDR2 sequences are MNHNS and SASEGT. The CDR3 is 16 amino acids. V lost 4 bases, J lost 2 bases, and 16 bases lay in between. The CDR3 DNA follows: TGTGCCAGCAGTGCCCGACAGGACCCCTTCACAGATACGCAGTATTTT. Translated: CASSARQDPFTDTQYF.

This clone turned up a few times. The V gene is TRBV27, the J gene TRBJ2-7; D is perhaps TRBD1 (6 bases). Germline loops: CDR1 MNHEY, CDR2 SMNVEV (reference sequence). This CDR3 spans 15 amino acids. Between the trimmed V and J ends, which lost 2 bases and 2 bases, there was a span of 13 bases. CDR3 bases: TGTGCCAGCAGTTTAGCTTGGGGGCAGACCTACGAGCAGTACTTC. Translated, it gives CASSLAWGQTYEQYF.

The chain uses TRBV2 and TRBJ2-1, with 7 bases fitting TRBD2. The CDR3 runs 15 residues. Germline CDR1 and CDR2: SNHLY and FYNNEI. J lost 4 bases, V lost 5 bases, and 8 bases had no gene match. The CDR3 coding sequence is TGTGCCAGCAGTCAAAGGCTAGCGGATTACAATGAGCAGTTCTTC. This codes for CASSQRLADYNEQFF.

V usage is TRBV2 and J usage is TRBJ2-3; D may be TRBD2 (6 bases). The CDR3 runs 11 residues. V shed 7 bases and J shed 6 bases, with 8 bases lying between them. The germline V gene has CDR1 SNHLY and CDR2 FYNNEI. The chain's CDR3 is CASIAGDTQYF. DNA for the CDR3: TGTGCCAGCATCGCGGGGGATACGCAGTATTTT.

The chain recombines TRBV28 with TRBJ2-2; possible D gene TRBD2, 6 bases. Germline assignment: CDR1 MDHEN and CDR2 SYDVKM. The V end was cut by 2 bases, the J end by 0 bases, with 7 bases between. The CDR3 runs 15 residues. The CDR3 region is CASSLAGTNTGELFF. The CDR3 bases are TGTGCCAGCAGTTTAGCGGGAACGAACACCGGGGAGCTGTTTTTT.

This chain uses TRBV5-1 with TRBJ2-2; D is ambiguous. V lost 3 bases and J 0 bases, leaving 12 bases between the germline ends. Germline CDR1 reads SGHRS; CDR2 reads YFSETQ. The CDR3 covers 16 residues. In nucleotides, the CDR3 is TGCGCCAGCAGCTCAAACAGTCTCGCGAACACCGGGGAGCTGTTTTTT. Its translation is CASSSNSLANTGELFF.

Concerning this clone: The sample contains more than one DNA sequence encoding this CDR3. CDR3 nucleotides: TGTGCCTGGAGTGTATACGGTCCGGGCGAGCAGTACTTC. Encoded protein: CAWSVYGPGEQYF. The V call is TRBV30, the J call TRBJ2-7; D is ambiguous. The CDR3 consists of 13 residues. Per germline, CDR1 GTSNPN and CDR2 SVGIG (reference sequence). The ends were cut back, 0 bases at V and 6 bases at J, with 12 bases in the middle.

The chain employs TRBV6-1 and TRBJ2-3; D tentatively reads TRBD1 or TRBD2 (6 bases each). Germline CDR1 is MNHNS and CDR2 is SASEGT. Trimming cost V 10 bases and J 3 bases, with 17 bases left between them. This CDR3 has 14 amino acids. CDR3 coding DNA: TGTGCCATAAGAGAGGGGGGTAGAACAGATACGCAGTATTTT. The encoded protein is CAIREGGRTDTQYF.

The chain employs TRBV5-1 and TRBJ2-2; TRBD1 is a possible D gene (6 bases). CDR1 is SGHRS and CDR2 is YFSETQ in the germline V gene. The CDR3 is 16 residues long. Trimming took off 0 bases at V and 3 bases at J, with 12 bases between the two ends. DNA of the CDR3: TGCGCCAGCAGCTTGGTAGGGGGACAATACACCGGGGAGCTGTTTTTT. Residues: CASSLVGGQYTGELFF.

This clone has a single count. The genes are TRBV6-4 and TRBJ1-5; D is unresolved. The V and J ends lost 0 bases and 6 bases respectively, with 12 bases between them. The germline gives CDR1 MRHNA, CDR2 SNTAGT. This CDR3 spans 15 amino acids. The CDR3 spells CASSDSRQAGQPQHF. The CDR3 bases are TGTGCCAGCAGTGACTCTCGGCAGGCTGGTCAGCCCCAGCATTTT.

The rearrangement links TRBV2 to TRBJ1-1, with D perhaps TRBD1 (6 bases). CDR1 and CDR2 (germline): SNHLY, FYNNEI. Trimming stripped 4 bases from V and 1 base from J, with 13 bases between. The CDR3 length is 15 residues. CDR3 loop: CASSVQGWGNTEAFF. The DNA of the CDR3 is TGTGCCAGCAGTGTACAGGGTTGGGGGAACACTGAAGCTTTCTTT.

The chain recombines TRBV27 with TRBJ2-5, with unresolved D. This CDR3 is built from 14 residues. CDR1 and CDR2 (germline): MNHEY, SMNVEV (reference sequence). V lost 2 bases to trimming and J lost 1 base, with 8 bases between them. The CDR3 is CASSLDWAQETQYF. The CDR3 region has the DNA TGTGCCAGCAGTTTAGATTGGGCCCAAGAGACCCAGTACTTC.

The gene calls are TRBV30 and TRBJ1-5; 7 nucleotides agree with TRBD1. This CDR3 contains 13 residues. Trimming took 3 bases from V and 6 from J; bases not matched to a gene: 5. CDR1 is GTSNPN and CDR2 is SVGIG in the germline V gene (reference sequence). CDR3 coding DNA: TGTGCCTGGAGCAGAGGGGGCGGTCAGCCCCAGCATTTT. Its protein is CAWSRGGGQPQHF.

The chain recombines TRBV7-9 with TRBJ2-3; D gene ambiguous. Germline V gene data show CDR1 as SEHNR and CDR2 as FQNEAQ (reference sequence). The CDR3 length is 12 residues. V was pared by 3 bases and J by 5 bases, with 6 bases between. CDR3 DNA: TGTGCCAGCAGCTTGAGGAGAGATACGCAGTATTTT. Its protein is CASSLRRDTQYF.

J is TRBJ2-1 and V is TRBV6-5; 7 bases line up with TRBD2. Germline V gives CDR1 MNHEY, CDR2 SVGAGI. With V trimmed by 6 bases and J by 10 bases, 12 bases remained unmatched. The CDR3 runs 14 residues. The CDR3 here is CASSTAGPPGEQFF. DNA of the CDR3: TGTGCCAGCAGCACAGCGGGGCCACCCGGGGAGCAGTTCTTC.

The chain joins TRBV5-1 to TRBJ2-5, with D perhaps TRBD2 (5 bases). Trimming removed 2 bases from V and 5 bases from J, with 16 bases in between. This CDR3 comprises 15 residues. Germline values: CDR1 SGHRS, CDR2 YFSETQ. The CDR3 protein is CASSLVLGGPETQYF. In DNA, the CDR3 is TGCGCCAGCAGCTTAGTTCTCGGAGGACCCGAGACCCAGTACTTC.

In this sample, this clone turned up a few times. The gene calls are TRBV4-2 and TRBJ2-3; TRBD2 agrees at 11 bases. There are 17 residues in the CDR3. V shed 0 bases, J shed 4 bases, and the junction held 6 bases outside the gene matches. CDR1 and CDR2 from the germline V gene are LGHNA and YNFKEQ. The CDR3 here is CASSQEPLAGVPDTQYF. In DNA form, the CDR3 reads TGTGCCAGCAGCCAAGAGCCACTAGCGGGAGTCCCAGATACGCAGTATTTT.

This chain joins TRBV14 and TRBJ2-3; 9 bases match TRBD2. Germline CDR1 reads SGHDN; CDR2 reads FVKESK. With 5 bases clipped from V and 2 bases from J, the junction kept 5 bases outside the gene matches. The CDR3 length is 15 residues. CDR3 nucleotide sequence: TGTGCCAGCAGCTCTAGCGGGGCGGTCACAGATACGCAGTATTTT. Protein product: CASSSSGAVTDTQYF.

Turning to this clone: Its ends do not fully match the called genes, so a read error is possible. The rearrangement joins TRBV7-9 to TRBJ2-7, with D possibly TRBD2 on 6 matching bases. The CDR3 has 12 amino acids. CDR1 and CDR2 (germline): SEHNR, FQNEAQ (reference sequence). The CDR3 spells CASSLDGTGDDF. The CDR3, as DNA: TGTGCCAGCAGCTTAGATGGGACGGGGGATGACTTC. Full variable domain (missing parts from reference TRBV7-9 and TRBJ2-7): DTGVSQNPRHKITKRGQNVTFRCDPISEHNRLYWYRQTLGQGPEFLTYFQNEAQLEKSRLLSDRFSAERPKGSFSTLEIQRTEQGDSAMYLCASSLDGTGDDFGPGTRLTVT.

The chain joins TRBV30 to TRBJ2-1, with a weak D call TRBD1 (6 bases). The germline V gene encodes CDR1 GTSNPN and CDR2 SVGIG (reference sequence). The CDR3 extends over 15 amino acids. Trimming stripped 1 base from V and 2 bases from J, with 12 bases between. The CDR3 region is CAWSGAKGAYNEQFF. The CDR3 DNA follows: TGTGCCTGGAGTGGCGCTAAGGGGGCCTACAATGAGCAGTTCTTC.